This passage covers 28 T cell receptor beta chains from one sample sequenced in a study of OX40 agonist ivuxolimab in advanced cancers. Produced via immunoSEQ multiplex PCR; TCRdb's table is partial and in-frame only. The sample contains some 80,000 clones, approximately 90% of which appear only once. Specimen: CD4+ or CD8+ T cells sorted from blood, collected in a trial of the OX40 agonist ivuxolimab. The receptors come from an adult with an advanced solid tumor such as melanoma, head and neck, liver or kidney cancer.

The chain is built from TRBV6-5 and TRBJ1-5; TRBD1 matches 8 bases. V lost 4 bases to trimming and J lost 3 bases; unmatched junction nucleotides: 8. Germline CDR1 reads MNHEY; CDR2 reads SVGAGI. This CDR3 region has 16 residues. The CDR3 nucleotides read TGTGCCAGCAGTTCCCTAGGACAGGGACTCAATCAGCCCCAGCATTTT. It encodes CASSSLGQGLNQPQHF.

The genes are TRBV21-1 and TRBJ1-3; the DNA was not used to check the table's D call, TRBD1. TRBV21-1 corresponds to a pseudogene. CDR3 length: 15 amino acids. Written as DNA, the CDR3 is TGTGCCAGCAGCACCGGGACAGGGACTGGAAACACCATATATTTT. As protein: CASSTGTGTGNTIYF.

CDR3 protein: CASRFGLGNTGELFF. The CDR3 DNA reads TGTGCCAGCCGATTCGGGTTGGGGAACACCGGGGAGCTGTTTTTT. This chain joins TRBV2 and TRBJ2-2; D gene ambiguous. This CDR3 spans 15 amino acids. The germline CDR1 and CDR2 sequences are SNHLY and FYNNEI. The V end was cut by 8 bases, the J end by 1 base, with 14 bases between.

The chain is built from TRBV19 and TRBJ2-7; D ambiguous. V was clipped by 2 bases and J by 2 bases, with 19 bases between them. The CDR3 covers 17 residues. Germline V lookup: CDR1 LNHDA, CDR2 SQIVND (reference sequence). The CDR3 DNA reads as TGTGCCAGTAGTATAAAGAGGCCAGGAATTCTTACCTACGAGCAGTACTTC. Residues: CASSIKRPGILTYEQYF.

This chain links TRBV6-5 with TRBJ1-1, with D possibly matching TRBD1 (6 bases). Per germline, CDR1 MNHEY and CDR2 SVGAGI. The V end lost 1 base, the J end lost 1 base, and 13 bases lay between the germline ends. CDR3 length: 16 amino acids. The CDR3 DNA reads TGTGCCAGCAGTTACTACCTCGGGGGCCAGAACACTGAAGCTTTCTTT. Translation gives CASSYYLGGQNTEAFF.

This clone was observed once. V is TRBV5-4 and J is TRBJ1-1, with D possibly matching TRBD1 (5 bases). V dropped 4 bases and J dropped 5 bases, with 12 bases sitting between them. This CDR3 contains 13 residues. Germline CDR1 and CDR2: SGHNT and YYREEE (reference sequence). CDR3 sequence (DNA): TGTGCCAGCAGCCCCGGGACCACTACTGAAGCTTTCTTT. As protein: CASSPGTTTEAFF.

The V call is TRBV28, the J call TRBJ2-7, with D unresolved. The CDR3 is made up of 11 amino acids. The germline CDR1 and CDR2 sequences are MDHEN and SYDVKM. V was trimmed by 5 bases and J by 6 bases, leaving 8 bases between them. CDR3 protein: CASSPRSEQYF. As DNA, the CDR3 is TGTGCCAGCAGTCCTAGATCCGAGCAGTACTTC.

V usage is TRBV28 and J usage is TRBJ1-2, with D possibly TRBD1 on 6 matching bases. Trimming removed 2 bases from V and 8 bases from J, with 18 bases in between. Germline-derived CDR1 and CDR2 are MDHEN and SYDVKM. This CDR3 has 15 residues. The chain's CDR3 is CASSLSGRGGRGYTF. CDR3 bases: TGTGCCAGCAGTTTAAGCGGCAGGGGCGGTAGAGGCTACACCTTC.

The rearrangement joins TRBV30 to TRBJ2-3; D ambiguous. The ends were cut back, 3 bases at V and 0 bases at J, with 10 bases in the middle. CDR3 length: 14 amino acids. The germline V gene has CDR1 GTSNPN and CDR2 SVGIG (reference sequence). The CDR3 region has the DNA TGTGCCTGGAGCCTCGGCCTAAGCACAGATACGCAGTATTTT. Translation: CAWSLGLSTDTQYF.

V is TRBV7-8 and J is TRBJ2-5, with D maybe TRBD1 (7 bases). Germline lookup yields CDR1 SGHVS and CDR2 FQNEAQ. The CDR3 spans 14 residues. Deletions cut 5 bases from V and 4 bases from J, with 14 bases between. CDR3 loop: CASSPRRGRETQYF. CDR3 DNA sequence: TGTGCCAGCAGCCCAAGGAGGGGGCGAGAGACCCAGTACTTC.

V gene TRBV25-1 combines with J gene TRBJ2-6; 11 positions match TRBD1. The trim removed 6 bases at V and 2 bases at J, leaving 9 bases unmatched. Per the germline V gene, CDR1 is MGHDK and CDR2 is SYGVNS. The CDR3 spans 18 residues. CDR3 sequence reads: CASSVGRTGGAGANVLTF. The CDR3 DNA sequence: TGTGCCAGCAGCGTGGGGCGGACAGGGGGCGCTGGGGCCAACGTCCTGACTTTC.

The rearrangement uses TRBV5-6 and TRBJ1-1, with D possibly TRBD1 on 6 matching bases. CDR3 length: 14 residues. The V gene lost 0 bases and the J gene lost 4 bases, with 10 bases spanning the gap. Germline V gives CDR1 SGHDT, CDR2 YYEEEE. CDR3 DNA: TGTGCCAGCAGCTTGGCCGGGGGGGCCACTGAAGCTTTCTTT. This translates into CASSLAGGATEAFF.

This chain joins TRBV6-5 and TRBJ1-2, with TRBD1 identical over 8 bases. The CDR3 consists of 14 residues. Germline V CDR1 and CDR2: MNHEY, SVGAGI. The V segment lost 7 bases and the J segment 4 bases; nucleotides outside the gene matches: 8. The CDR3 loop reads CASNRGQGGYGYTF. CDR3 DNA: TGTGCCAGCAACCGAGGACAGGGTGGCTATGGCTACACCTTC.

This chain uses TRBV5-1 with TRBJ1-2; 10 bases align to TRBD1. CDR1 is SGHRS and CDR2 is YFSETQ in the germline V gene. The V and J ends lost 0 bases and 5 bases, in that order; junction bases with no gene match: 7. The CDR3 runs to 16 residues. The CDR3 DNA is TGCGCCAGCAGCTTGGAAGGGACAGGGGTGTTGTATGGCTACACCTTC. It is translated as CASSLEGTGVLYGYTF.

The J gene is TRBJ1-6, the V gene TRBV11-2; D not resolved. CDR1 and CDR2 (germline): SGHAT, FQNNGV. V was trimmed by 0 bases and J by 7 bases, leaving 19 bases between them. This CDR3 is built from 18 residues. CDR3 amino acids: CASSLDRQRRPLNSPLHF. In DNA form, the CDR3 reads TGTGCCAGCAGCTTAGATAGGCAGAGGAGGCCCTTAAATTCACCCCTCCACTTT.

The rearrangement uses TRBV7-9 and TRBJ1-5, with TRBD1 matching over 7 bases. This CDR3 is 14 amino acids long. The germline V gene encodes CDR1 SEHNR and CDR2 FQNEAQ (reference sequence). V dropped 5 bases and J dropped 3; count of bases not matched to a gene: 4. CDR3 DNA: TGTGCCAGCAGCCCGACAGGGCACAATCAGCCCCAGCATTTT. Translation gives CASSPTGHNQPQHF.

This chain links TRBV29-1 with TRBJ1-1, with a possible D match to TRBD1 (5 bases). This CDR3 has 14 amino acids. CDR1 and CDR2 from the germline V gene are SQVTM and ANQGSEA. Trimming took off 8 bases at V and 1 base at J, with 17 bases between the two ends. In DNA form, the CDR3 reads TGCAGCCCTGTGCCCTGGGGCAAGAACACTGAAGCTTTCTTT. It translates to CSPVPWGKNTEAFF.

The V and J genes are TRBV11-2 and TRBJ1-2; D is ambiguous. Germline CDR1 SGHAT, CDR2 FQNNGV. The ends were cut back, 1 base at V and 4 bases at J, with 19 bases in the middle. The CDR3 has 17 amino acids. In DNA, the CDR3 is TGTGCCAGCAGCTTAGCCCTGGGTTCTAACGGGCCCTATGGCTACACCTTC. It yields the protein CASSLALGSNGPYGYTF.

This clone was found once. The CDR3, as DNA: TGTGCCAGCAGTTACTCGGAATCCGACACTGAAGCTTTCTTT. Encoded protein: CASSYSESDTEAFF. The genes are TRBV6-6 and TRBJ1-1; no clear D. CDR3 size: 14 residues. CDR1 MNHNY and CDR2 SVGAGI come from the germline V gene (reference sequence). Between the trimmed V and J ends, which lost 0 bases and 3 bases, there was a span of 8 bases.

J is TRBJ1-2 and V is TRBV5-4; perhaps TRBD1 as D (6 bases). Per germline, CDR1 SGHNT and CDR2 YYREEE (reference sequence). V lost 4 bases and J 5 bases, leaving 18 bases between the germline ends. The CDR3 is made up of 15 amino acids. In nucleotides, the CDR3 is TGTGCCAGCAGCCAGTCAAAGGGGGGCCTTTATGGCTACACCTTC. This encodes CASSQSKGGLYGYTF.

The CDR3 coding sequence is TGTGCCAGCTCAGGCATGACAGGGACTAATGAAAAACTGTTTTTT. Residues: CASSGMTGTNEKLFF. This rearrangement joins TRBV18 to TRBJ1-4; TRBD1 aligns across 7 bases. CDR1 is KGHSH, CDR2 LQKENI, per germline. V lost 5 bases, J lost 2 bases, and 5 bases stayed unmatched. This CDR3 region has 15 residues.

V and J are TRBV10-3 and TRBJ2-2; D may be TRBD1 (5 bases). The germline V gene encodes CDR1 ENHRY and CDR2 SYGVKD. With 6 bases removed from V and 7 bases from J, the gap between germline ends came to 15 bases. The CDR3 sequence is 14 residues long. CDR3 residues: CAIRGQDSVGELFF. CDR3 nucleotide sequence: TGTGCCATCAGGGGGCAGGATAGTGTCGGGGAGCTGTTTTTT.

The chain uses TRBV7-9 and TRBJ2-2; possible D gene TRBD1, 7 bases. Trimming removed 8 bases from V and 5 bases from J, with 21 bases in between. The CDR3 sequence is 16 residues long. From germline, CDR1 is SEHNR and CDR2 FQNEAQ (reference sequence). The CDR3 sequence is CASRQLDQGGTGELFF. CDR3 nucleotides: TGTGCCAGCCGCCAGCTAGACCAGGGGGGAACCGGGGAGCTGTTTTTT.

A single count supports this clone. V gene TRBV7-6 combines with J gene TRBJ2-1; 10 bases agree with TRBD2. Per germline, CDR1 SGHVS and CDR2 FNYEAQ. The CDR3 totals 20 residues. Trimming at V came to 5 bases and at J to 3 bases, leaving 19 bases not matched to a gene. The CDR3 coding sequence is TGTGCCAGCAGCACCGCGGTCCCCTTTACTAGCGGGAAAGGCTACAATGAGCAGTTCTTC. Residues: CASSTAVPFTSGKGYNEQFF.

The rearrangement uses TRBV5-1 and TRBJ2-6; 12 nucleotides match TRBD2. V lost 1 base to trimming and J lost 0 bases; unmatched junction nucleotides: 2. Germline loops: CDR1 SGHRS, CDR2 YFSETQ. The CDR3 length is 18 residues. For the CDR3, the DNA is TGCGCCAGCAGCTTGAGGACTAGCGGGGACTCTGGGGCCAACGTCCTGACTTTC. Translation gives CASSLRTSGDSGANVLTF.

Here the CDR3 reads CASSIVGVEEKLFF. Written as DNA, the CDR3 is TGTGCCAGTAGTATTGTCGGGGTAGAGGAAAAACTGTTTTTT. The chain carries TRBV19 and TRBJ1-4; D unclear. Trimming pared 3 bases from V and 8 bases from J, leaving 13 bases between. Germline assignment: CDR1 LNHDA and CDR2 SQIVND (reference sequence). The CDR3 is 14 amino acids.

J is TRBJ2-5 and V is TRBV4-2; 10 nucleotides align to TRBD2. This CDR3 has 17 amino acids. Germline V CDR1 and CDR2: LGHNA, YNFKEQ. Germline trimming cut 1 base from V and 1 base from J; bases unmatched to any gene: 6. CDR3 in amino acids: CASSQGGPSGGQETQYF. In DNA form, the CDR3 reads TGTGCCAGCAGCCAAGGGGGACCTAGCGGGGGCCAAGAGACCCAGTACTTC.

The chain joins TRBV5-1 to TRBJ1-2; D ambiguous. Trimming stripped 0 bases from V and 0 bases from J, with 6 bases between. Germline V CDR1 and CDR2: SGHRS, YFSETQ. The CDR3 sequence is 14 residues long. The CDR3, as DNA: TGCGCCAGCAGCTTGGACAGACCTAACTATGGCTACACCTTC. Encoded protein: CASSLDRPNYGYTF.